Detailed here is one T cell receptor beta chain. Its antigen is undetermined. This sample was included in a study of blood T cells in healthy people across ages. Regarding the study as a whole: The recorded TCR beta diversity per million T cells decreased in a roughly linear manner with age.

The V gene lost 7 bases and the J gene lost 8 bases, with 17 bases spanning the gap. The CDR3 is made up of 13 amino acids. The germline CDR1 and CDR2 sequences are MNHNS and SASEGT. The use of a sample-barcoded 5' primer and a J-beta primer mix characterized a second PCR of roughly 6 to 11 cycles. Every cDNA molecule bore a tag from a template-switch adaptor containing 12 random nucleotides. MiXCR, applied by TCRdb to the 5' RACE reads, yields one record per CDR3 protein. The table shows around 580,000 distinct CDR3 sequences, with 40% to 55% occurring only once. The receptor was isolated from a man older than 75 in good health. Input material: blood. The chain links TRBV6-1 to TRBJ1-2; no reliable D call. The CDR3 nucleotides read TGTGCCAGCACCGCACGGAGCGAAGGGGGCTACACCTTC. It encodes CASTARSEGGYTF.